This T cell receptor beta chain was found in a study of regulatory T cells in long-lasting Graves disease. V was shortened by 1 base and J by 0 bases, with 7 bases between the two germline ends. The CDR3 covers 15 residues. CDR1 is MDHEN and CDR2 is SYDVKM in the germline V gene. To make TCR beta libraries, researchers used iRepertoire HTBI primers and Arm-PCR of CDR3 regions. From the multiplex PCR reads, TCRdb called clonotypes with MiXCR, one entry per CDR3 protein. The data hold 600,000 to 650,000 distinct CDR3 sequences, with 16% observed a single time. Time point reported: newly diagnosed GD, antithyroid drugs for less than 3 months. Preparation of the TCR library used RNA extracted from PBMCs. This clonotype has ten or more counts. These data also formed part of another study, on T cells in Graves' hyperthyroidism and ophthalmopathy.

The origin of this receptor is a woman aged 30 to 39 with Graves disease. The V gene is TRBV28, the J gene TRBJ1-3; D is ambiguous. The starting material was peripheral blood mononuclear cells (PBMCs), obtained at new diagnosis, from a patient treated with antithyroid drugs. The DNA for the CDR3 is TGTGCCAGCAGTTTATTACAGAGCTCTGGAAACACCATATATTTT. Protein product: CASSLLQSSGNTIYF. Drawing the rest from reference TRBV28 and TRBJ1-3, the complete variable domain is DVKVTQSSRYLVKRTGEKVFLECVQDMDHENMFWYRQDPGLGLRLIYFSYDVKMKEKGDIPEGYSVSREKKERFSLILESASTNQTSMYLCASSLLQSSGNTIYFGEGSWLTVV.